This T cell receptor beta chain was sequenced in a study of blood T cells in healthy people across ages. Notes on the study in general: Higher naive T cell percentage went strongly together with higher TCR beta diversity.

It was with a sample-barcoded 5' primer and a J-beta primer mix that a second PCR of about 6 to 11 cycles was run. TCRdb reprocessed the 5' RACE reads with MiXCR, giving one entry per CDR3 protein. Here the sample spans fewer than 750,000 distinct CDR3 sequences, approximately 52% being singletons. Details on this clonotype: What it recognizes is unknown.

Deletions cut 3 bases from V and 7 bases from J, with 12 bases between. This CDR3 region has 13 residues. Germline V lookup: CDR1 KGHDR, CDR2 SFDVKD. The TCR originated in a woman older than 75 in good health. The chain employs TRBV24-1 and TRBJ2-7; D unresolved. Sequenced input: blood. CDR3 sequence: CATSDPANNEQYF. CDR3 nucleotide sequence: TGTGCCACCAGTGATCCGGCTAACAATGAGCAGTACTTC.